This is a list of T cell receptor beta chains from one sample in a study of regulatory T cells in long-lasting Graves disease. In TCRdb, the multiplex PCR reads were re-called with MiXCR into one record per CDR3 protein. The table lists 400,000 to 450,000 distinct CDR3 sequences, roughly 15% of them singletons. The data were also submitted as part of a second study, on T cells in Graves' hyperthyroidism and ophthalmopathy.

Sequencing used peripheral blood mononuclear cells (PBMCs), obtained at new diagnosis, from a patient treated with antithyroid drugs. Receptors originate from a woman younger than 45 with Graves disease. The conserved cysteine and the conserved F or W are not part of the CDR3 here. The size entry is marked missing in some rows and otherwise reads once, few, many or a size class.

j_call v_call clone_size cdr3_aa
TRBJ2-7 TRBV28 many ASSLVLDYEQY
TRBJ2-7 TRBV3-1 many ASSQDQAGVYEQY
TRBJ2-7 TRBV12-3/TRBV12-4 many ASSIESYEQY
TRBJ2-7 TRBV11-2 many ASSSSPHGGSPYEQY
TRBJ2-1 TRBV4-1 many ASSQGDPESSYNEQF
TRBJ1-5 TRBV20-1 NA SARDGTYKWQPQH
TRBJ2-7 TRBV29-1 many SGQGARGEQY
TRBJ2-1 TRBV12-5 many ASGASRGLAGVGRRYNEQF
TRBJ1-5 TRBV3-1 many ASTPPHQPQH
TRBJ1-5 TRBV28 many ASTPTGRGDQPQH
TRBJ2-7 TRBV6-5 many ASSYSDEGEQY